The rows below give T cell receptor beta chains drawn from one sample of a study of patients and donors after allogeneic stem cell transplantation. Each CDR3 protein is one row after TCRdb ran MiXCR on the RT-PCR reads. The profile covers about 40,000 distinct CDR3 sequences, with roughly 29% appearing a single time and about two thirds taken by the ten largest. Sequencing was carried out using blood, either unsorted or a sorted T cell fraction (not recorded which). Receptors were obtained from a human donor who was either an allogeneic HSCT recipient or a stem cell or donor lymphocyte infusion donor (not recorded which). It is not recorded whose cells these are; they may come from a transplant donor. Each CDR3 is given without its conserved first and last residue.

>TRBJ2-7|TRBV9
ASSKGTASLSYEQY
>TRBJ2-1|TRBV10-3
AIAYPRDRRSDEQF
>TRBJ1-2|TRBV5-1
ATILLRARYGYT
>TRBJ1-5|TRBV7-2
ASRPGTGGNQPQH
>TRBJ2-3|TRBV7-2
ASSFLAGGLIDTQY
>TRBJ2-5|TRBV27
ASSWTGAETQY
>TRBJ1-3|TRBV29-1
SVGGGRDSNSGNTIY
>TRBJ2-3|TRBV6-5
ASSFSGAKRADTQY
>TRBJ2-5|TRBV28
ASSLDYWGESETQY
>TRBJ1-1|TRBV5-5
ASSWGSGPGNTEAF
>TRBJ1-1|TRBV6-5
ASSAPGTGGNEAF
>TRBJ1-3|TRBV7-9
ASIGTVLNTIY
>TRBJ2-3|TRBV10-3
AISAGRGLEADTQY
>TRBJ2-6|TRBV5-1
ASSLVGLSSGANVLT
>TRBJ2-5|TRBV6-6
ASSYDRRKGETQY
>TRBJ1-4|TRBV29-1
SVRGIVDEKLF
>TRBJ2-2|TRBV12-5
ASGRGQGDGELF
>TRBJ2-1|TRBV5-5
ASSFSEYNEQF
>TRBJ1-1|TRBV6-2/TRBV6-3
ASSYGGGTEAF
>TRBJ2-3|TRBV4-3
ASTDTQY
>TRBJ1-2|TRBV29-1
SVEASGVLANYGYT
>TRBJ2-3|TRBV7-2
ASSLVQPDTQY
>TRBJ2-2|TRBV4-3
ASSSWSGELF
>TRBJ1-6|TRBV5-5
ASSLVMSSYNSPLH
>TRBJ2-5|TRBV28
ASSWLGQETQY
>TRBJ2-2|TRBV4-1
ASSRRGLAGARDTGELF
>TRBJ2-5|TRBV5-1
ASSGTGRQTQY
>TRBJ2-1|TRBV20-1
SARAGLAGDADEQF
>TRBJ1-2|TRBV20-1
SAREGGLYGYT
>TRBJ2-5|TRBV4-3
ASSHPVAGGGETQY
>TRBJ1-1|TRBV9
ASSALNMNTEAF
>TRBJ2-3|TRBV4-2
ASSHSQGPDTQY
>TRBJ1-2|TRBV6-5
ASSYSGAGNYGYT
>TRBJ1-2|TRBV28
ASSFPQRGYT
>TRBJ1-1|TRBV18
ASSLWTGKGTEAF
>TRBJ1-2|TRBV27
ASSLSRGRFYGYT
>TRBJ2-1|TRBV6-6
ASRASDPNEQF
>TRBJ2-5|TRBV7-2
ASSLPLEGFEETQY
>TRBJ1-2|TRBV12-3/TRBV12-4
ASSGPNYGYT
>TRBJ1-1|TRBV7-9
ASRASFEAF
>TRBJ1-2|TRBV9
ASSVGVRQGEGYT
>TRBJ1-2|TRBV28
ASSSLTGFWGYT
>TRBJ2-4|TRBV5-6
ASSLARPDRRRENIQY
>TRBJ2-7|TRBV18
ASSPEGATSGSGEQY
>TRBJ2-5|TRBV4-1
ASSQTGGVETQY
>TRBJ2-5|TRBV11-2
ASSLITDLQETQY
>TRBJ1-6|TRBV6-5
ASSTRTGVRGNSPLH
>TRBJ2-3|TRBV4-2
ASSQEGGRQDTQY
>TRBJ2-7|TRBV6-5
ASSYQGRGTYEQY
>TRBJ2-7|TRBV28
ASSFELGGSSYEQY
>TRBJ2-2|TRBV10-3
ATRDSLMGELF
>TRBJ2-5|TRBV12-3/TRBV12-4
ASSPGRTPETQY
>TRBJ2-2|TRBV24-1
ATSGSSGTGPPGELF
>TRBJ2-7|TRBV20-1
SAREAGEYSYEQY
>TRBJ1-5|TRBV20-1
SAMDNNQPQH
>TRBJ1-2|TRBV6-5
ASSQTGRPPT
>TRBJ1-1|TRBV18
ASSPGAANEAF
>TRBJ2-1|TRBV10-3
AINRGLTFLRSYNEQF
>TRBJ2-4|TRBV11-2
ASSLMLAKNIQY
>TRBJ2-3|TRBV20-1
SASPLAGDTDTQY